The clone carrying this TCR beta chain occurred once. Its antigen remains unidentified. V was shortened by 8 bases and J by 7 bases, with 14 bases between the two germline ends. Germline V CDR1 and CDR2: SQVTM, ANQGSEA. The CDR3 runs to 12 residues. This entry is derived from a study of T cell responses to AZD1222 COVID-19 vaccine. General study findings and limits: Baseline serology detected seropositivity in only five or six AZD1222 recipients. Spike-specific TCR breadth rose after two AZD1222 doses, and depth rose as well. Clonal diversity was possibly underestimated; the donors were predominantly white British and more often female.

Clones were sequenced by immunoSEQ multiplex PCR, and TCRdb holds only the in-frame ones, with some missing. The table lists some 150,000 clones, approximately 90% of them singletons. The sample here was peripheral blood, taken on day 0 of MenACWY control vaccination. This chain uses TRBV29-1 with TRBJ1-4, with D perhaps TRBD1 (5 bases). The clonotype originates from an adult in good health. The CDR3 sequence is CSILLGGEKLFF. In DNA, the CDR3 is TGCAGCATATTGTTGGGGGGTGAAAAACTGTTTTTT.